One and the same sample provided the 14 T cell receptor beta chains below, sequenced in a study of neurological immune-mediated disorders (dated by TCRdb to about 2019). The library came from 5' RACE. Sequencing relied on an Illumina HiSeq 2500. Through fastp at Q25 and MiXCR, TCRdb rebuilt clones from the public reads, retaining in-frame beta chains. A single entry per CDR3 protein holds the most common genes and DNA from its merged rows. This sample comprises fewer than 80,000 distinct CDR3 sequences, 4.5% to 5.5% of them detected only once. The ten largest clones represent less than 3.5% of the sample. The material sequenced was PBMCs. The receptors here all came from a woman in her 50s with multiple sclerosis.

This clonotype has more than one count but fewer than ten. CDR3 protein: CVTRTHAGGTEAFF. The CDR3 DNA follows: TGTGTGACCCGGACGCACGCGGGGGGCACTGAAGCTTTCTTT. The rearrangement uses TRBV7-2 and TRBJ1-1, with a tentative D call TRBD1 (5 bases). The CDR3 length is 14 residues. Germline CDR1 SGHTA, CDR2 FQGNSA.

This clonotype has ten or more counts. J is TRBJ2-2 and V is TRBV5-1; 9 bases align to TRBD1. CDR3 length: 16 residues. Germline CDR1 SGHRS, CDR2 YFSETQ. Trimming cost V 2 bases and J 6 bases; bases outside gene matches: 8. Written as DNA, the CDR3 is TGCGCCAGCAGCTTCGGAACAGGGGGCGCATCCGGGGAGCTGTTTTTT. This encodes CASSFGTGGASGELFF. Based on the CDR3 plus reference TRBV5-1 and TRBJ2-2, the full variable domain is KAGVTQTPRYLIKTRGQQVTLSCSPISGHRSVSWYQQTPGQGLQFLFEYFSETQRNKGNFPGRFSGRQFSNSRSEMNVSTLELGDSALYLCASSFGTGGASGELFFGEGSRLTVL.

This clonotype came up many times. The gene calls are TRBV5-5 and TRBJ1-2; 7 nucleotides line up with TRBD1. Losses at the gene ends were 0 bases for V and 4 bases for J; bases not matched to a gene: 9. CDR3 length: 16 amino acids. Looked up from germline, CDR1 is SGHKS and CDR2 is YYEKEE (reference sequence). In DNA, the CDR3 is TGTGCCAGCAGCTTGGCCCCGGGACAGAGCCTCTATGGCTACACCTTC. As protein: CASSLAPGQSLYGYTF.

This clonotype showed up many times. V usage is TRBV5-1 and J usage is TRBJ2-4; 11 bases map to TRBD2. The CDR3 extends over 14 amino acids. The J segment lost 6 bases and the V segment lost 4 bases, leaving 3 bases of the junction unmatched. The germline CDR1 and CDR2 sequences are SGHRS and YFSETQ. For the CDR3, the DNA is TGCGCCAGCAGCGGGACTAGCGGCGCAAACATTCAGTACTTC. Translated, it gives CASSGTSGANIQYF.

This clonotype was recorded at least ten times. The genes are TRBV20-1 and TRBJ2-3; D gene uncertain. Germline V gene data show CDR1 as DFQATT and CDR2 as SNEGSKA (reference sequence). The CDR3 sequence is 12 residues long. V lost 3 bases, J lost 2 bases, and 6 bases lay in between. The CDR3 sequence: CSASMPTDTQYF. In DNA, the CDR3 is TGCAGTGCTAGTATGCCCACAGATACGCAGTATTTT.

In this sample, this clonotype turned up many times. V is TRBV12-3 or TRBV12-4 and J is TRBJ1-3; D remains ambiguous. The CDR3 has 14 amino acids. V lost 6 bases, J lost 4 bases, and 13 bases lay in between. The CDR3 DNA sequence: TGTGCCAGCAGCTACCGGGGAAGCGGAAACACCATATATTTT. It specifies CASSYRGSGNTIYF.

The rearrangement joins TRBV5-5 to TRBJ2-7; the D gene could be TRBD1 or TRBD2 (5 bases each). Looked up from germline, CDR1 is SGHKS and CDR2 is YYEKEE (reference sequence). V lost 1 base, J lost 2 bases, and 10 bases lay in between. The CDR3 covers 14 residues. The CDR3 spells CASSLLGTTYEQYF. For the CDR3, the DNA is TGTGCCAGCAGCTTGCTGGGGACCACCTACGAGCAGTACTTC.

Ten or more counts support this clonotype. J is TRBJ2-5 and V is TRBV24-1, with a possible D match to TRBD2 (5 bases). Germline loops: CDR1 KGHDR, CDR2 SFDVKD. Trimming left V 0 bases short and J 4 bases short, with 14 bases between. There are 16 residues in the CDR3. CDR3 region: CATSDLGFRGSETQYF. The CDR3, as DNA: TGTGCCACCAGTGATTTGGGCTTCCGAGGGTCAGAGACCCAGTACTTC.

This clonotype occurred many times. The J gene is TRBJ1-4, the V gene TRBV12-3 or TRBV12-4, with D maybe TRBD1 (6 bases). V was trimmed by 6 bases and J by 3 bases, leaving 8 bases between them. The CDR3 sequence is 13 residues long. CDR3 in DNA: TGTGCCAGCAGGGGACACCCTAATGAAAAACTGTTTTTT. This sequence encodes CASRGHPNEKLFF.

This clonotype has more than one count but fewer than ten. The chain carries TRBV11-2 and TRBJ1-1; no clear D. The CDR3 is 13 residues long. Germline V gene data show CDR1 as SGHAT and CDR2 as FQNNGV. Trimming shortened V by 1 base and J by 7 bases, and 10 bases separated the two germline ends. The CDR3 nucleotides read TGTGCCAGCAGCTTAGTACGGGGAGATGAAGCTTTCTTT. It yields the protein CASSLVRGDEAFF.

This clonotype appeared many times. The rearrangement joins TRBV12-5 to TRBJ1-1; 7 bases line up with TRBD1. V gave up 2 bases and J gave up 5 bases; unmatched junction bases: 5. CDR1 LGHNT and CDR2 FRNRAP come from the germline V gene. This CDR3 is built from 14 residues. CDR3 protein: CASGLMSGGTEAFF. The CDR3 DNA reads TGTGCTAGTGGTTTGATGTCAGGGGGGACTGAAGCTTTCTTT.

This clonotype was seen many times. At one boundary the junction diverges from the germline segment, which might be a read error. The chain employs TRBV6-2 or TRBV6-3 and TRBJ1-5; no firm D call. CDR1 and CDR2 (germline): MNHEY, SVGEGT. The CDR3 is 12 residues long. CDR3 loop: CASSRRDQPQHF. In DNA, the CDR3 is TGTGCCAGCAGTCGAAGGGATCAGCCACAGCATTTT.

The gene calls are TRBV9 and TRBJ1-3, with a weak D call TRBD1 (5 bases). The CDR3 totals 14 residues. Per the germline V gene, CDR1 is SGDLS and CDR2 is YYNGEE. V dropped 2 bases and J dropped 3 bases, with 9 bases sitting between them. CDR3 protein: CASSVQGGGNTIYF. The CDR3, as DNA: TGTGCCAGCAGCGTTCAGGGAGGTGGAAACACCATATATTTT.

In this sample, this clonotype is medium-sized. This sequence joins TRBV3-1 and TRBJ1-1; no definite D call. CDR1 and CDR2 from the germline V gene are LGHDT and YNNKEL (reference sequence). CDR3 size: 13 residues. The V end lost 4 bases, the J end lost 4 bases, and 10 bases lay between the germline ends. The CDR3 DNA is TGTGCCAGCAGCCTATTCGAGGGCACTGAAGCTTTCTTT. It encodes CASSLFEGTEAFF.